A single sample gave rise to the 15 T cell receptor beta chains below, sequenced in a study of blood T cells in healthy people across ages (dated by TCRdb to about 2015). The method was 5' RACE. The sequencing machine was an Illumina HiSeq 2500. The second PCR ran for roughly 7 to 11 cycles and used a J-beta primer mix along with a sample-barcoded 5' primer. The raw public data were reprocessed by TCRdb itself: fastp quality trimming at Q25, MiXCR clonotype calling, in-frame beta chains only. Identical CDR3 proteins give one entry, which carries the most common genes and DNA. Counted in this sample were 1.5 million to 2 million distinct CDR3 sequences; approximately 28% of them appeared once. The biggest ten clones account for roughly 8% of the sample. The sequenced sample consisted of blood. The receptors originated from a woman in her 30s in good health.

The rearrangement links TRBV20-1 to TRBJ2-3; 9 bases align to TRBD2. The CDR3 spans 15 residues. Trimming removed 7 bases from V and 1 base from J; junction bases left unmatched: 9. Germline V gene data show CDR1 as DFQATT and CDR2 as SNEGSKA (reference sequence). The DNA of the CDR3 is TGCAGTGTTCTGCGGGAGGGGGTCGGCACAGATACGCAGTATTTT. Translating gives CSVLREGVGTDTQYF.

This clonotype was counted many times. The chain combines TRBV7-2 with TRBJ2-7; possible D gene TRBD2, 6 bases. Trimming removed 4 bases at V and 0 bases at J, with 10 bases between. Germline V lookup: CDR1 SGHTA, CDR2 FQGNSA. CDR3 size: 14 residues. The CDR3 region is CASSSGTYSYEQYF. The DNA of the CDR3 is TGTGCCAGCAGCTCCGGGACTTACTCCTACGAGCAGTACTTC.

This clonotype was counted many times. The genes are TRBV7-2 and TRBJ2-3; D possibly corresponds to TRBD1 (6 bases). CDR1 SGHTA and CDR2 FQGNSA come from the germline V gene. The V gene lost 2 bases and the J gene lost 9 bases, with 9 bases spanning the gap. CDR3 length equals 12 residues. The CDR3 loop reads CASSLQGGTQYF. CDR3 DNA: TGTGCCAGCAGCTTACAAGGGGGAACGCAGTATTTT.

This clonotype was seen only a few times. The V gene is TRBV4-1, the J gene TRBJ1-2, with TRBD1 as a possible D gene (6 bases). Germline CDR1 MGHRA, CDR2 YSYEKL. The CDR3 totals 14 residues. V was pared by 3 bases and J by 3 bases, with 11 bases between. The CDR3 nucleotides read TGCGCCAGCAGCCATACAGGGAGGGACTATGGCTACACCTTC. Protein: CASSHTGRDYGYTF.

The chain links TRBV24-1 to TRBJ1-1, with D unresolved. Germline V CDR1 and CDR2: KGHDR, SFDVKD. Trimming took off 1 base at V and 10 bases at J, with 18 bases between the two ends. The CDR3 has 15 residues. This CDR3 reads CATSDLGGPKRGAFF. The CDR3 DNA follows: TGTGCCACCAGTGATTTAGGAGGCCCGAAGCGCGGAGCTTTCTTT.

The V gene is TRBV20-1, the J gene TRBJ1-2; the D gene is possibly TRBD1 (6 bases). V was shortened by 0 bases and J by 8 bases, with 13 bases between the two germline ends. The CDR3 length is 13 residues. CDR1 is DFQATT and CDR2 is SNEGSKA in the germline V gene (reference sequence). CDR3 in DNA: TGCAGTGCTAGAGATCTTCAGGGGTACGGCTACACCTTC. Its translation: CSARDLQGYGYTF.

The chain joins TRBV4-1 to TRBJ1-1, with a weak D call TRBD1 (5 bases). The CDR3 length is 15 residues. The germline V gene has CDR1 MGHRA and CDR2 YSYEKL. Trimming stripped 1 base from V and 5 bases from J, with 14 bases between. Here the CDR3 DNA reads TGCGCCAGCAGCCAAGTACAGGTGGGAGGGACTGAAGCTTTCTTT. It encodes CASSQVQVGGTEAFF.

Concerning this clonotype: At one end, the junction sequence differs from germline, possibly due to a read error. The chain couples TRBV6-1 to TRBJ2-5; D gene ambiguous. The tail of the sequence fits TRBJ2-7 better, so the J call may be wrong. The CDR3 has 18 residues. Germline values: CDR1 MNHNS, CDR2 SASEGT. Here the CDR3 reads CARSEGTLGTSNAYEQYF. CDR3 nucleotides: TGTGCCCGCAGTGAAGGCACCCTGGGAACCAGCAATGCCTACGAGCAGTACTTC.

In this sample, this clonotype turned up a few times. The chain uses TRBV15 and TRBJ2-3; the D gene could be TRBD1 or TRBD2 (5 bases each). The CDR3 totals 14 residues. V dropped 3 bases and J dropped 2 bases, with 9 bases sitting between them. Germline-derived CDR1 and CDR2 are LNHNV and YYDKDF (reference sequence). The DNA for the CDR3 is TGTGCCACCAGCAGGAGGGGTAACACAGATACGCAGTATTTT. Its protein is CATSRRGNTDTQYF.

The rearrangement joins TRBV12-3 or TRBV12-4 to TRBJ1-2; 9 bases map to TRBD1. Trimming removed 6 bases from V and 5 bases from J; junction bases left unmatched: 4. The length of the CDR3 is 13 residues. The CDR3 protein is CASRGQGRYGYTF. CDR3 bases: TGTGCCAGCAGGGGACAGGGACGGTATGGCTACACCTTC.

This clonotype showed up many times. The chain has TRBV6-5 and TRBJ2-1; 10 bases are a match to TRBD1. With V trimmed by 2 bases and J by 8 bases, 12 bases remained unmatched. Germline CDR1 reads MNHEY; CDR2 reads SVGAGI. The CDR3 runs 17 residues. CDR3 bases: TGTGCCAGCAGTTACACTAGTGAAGGACAGGGGGTTGATGAGCAGTTCTTC. It is translated as CASSYTSEGQGVDEQFF.

This chain connects TRBV4-1 to TRBJ1-6, with D perhaps matching TRBD1 (5 bases). Trimming cost V 1 base and J 8 bases, with 12 bases left between them. The CDR3 is made up of 15 amino acids. Germline values: CDR1 MGHRA, CDR2 YSYEKL. The CDR3 DNA reads TGCGCCAGCAGCCAAGTTCGGGACCGCGATTCACCCCTCCACTTT. Its protein product is CASSQVRDRDSPLHF.

V and J are TRBV5-1 and TRBJ2-1, with unresolved D. The V gene's germline CDR1 is SGHRS and CDR2 YFSETQ. The CDR3 is made up of 15 amino acids. V gave up 1 base and J gave up 0 bases, with 8 bases separating them. The CDR3 region is CASSLITASYNEQFF. In nucleotides, the CDR3 is TGCGCCAGCAGCTTGATCACCGCCTCCTACAATGAGCAGTTCTTC. Full variable domain (missing parts from reference TRBV5-1 and TRBJ2-1): KAGVTQTPRYLIKTRGQQVTLSCSPISGHRSVSWYQQTPGQGLQFLFEYFSETQRNKGNFPGRFSGRQFSNSRSEMNVSTLELGDSALYLCASSLITASYNEQFFGPGTRLTVL.

The chain recombines TRBV28 with TRBJ2-3; D is unclear. V gave up 5 bases and J gave up 2 bases, with 17 bases separating them. The CDR3 length is 16 residues. CDR1 is MDHEN and CDR2 is SYDVKM in the germline V gene. As DNA, the CDR3 is TGTGCCAGCAGTGACGGAACCAAGCGTACCACAGATACGCAGTATTTT. Residues: CASSDGTKRTTDTQYF. Variable domain in full (rest from reference TRBV28 and TRBJ2-3): DVKVTQSSRYLVKRTGEKVFLECVQDMDHENMFWYRQDPGLGLRLIYFSYDVKMKEKGDIPEGYSVSREKKERFSLILESASTNQTSMYLCASSDGTKRTTDTQYFGPGTRLTVL.

To note about this clonotype: Being one base from a much bigger clone, this may be a read error. J is TRBJ2-1 and V is TRBV7-6, with a tentative D call TRBD2 (5 bases). CDR1 SGHVS and CDR2 FNYEAQ come from the germline V gene. CDR3 length equals 16 residues. V lost 1 base, J lost 6 bases, and 16 bases lay in between. The CDR3 region has the DNA TGTGCCAGCAGCTTAGAGTGGAGGAGGAGCGCCAATGAGCAGTTCTTC. This translates into CASSLEWRRSANEQFF.